A single sample gave rise to the 30 T cell receptor beta chains below, sequenced in a study of blood T cell repertoires in COVID-19 (dated by TCRdb to the early 2020s). The library came from the immunoSEQ multiplex PCR assay. In its TCRdb copy, this immuneACCESS table keeps in-frame sequences only and misses some clones. Where compared with another copy, unresolved V genes explain less than half of these, and the others have no known cause. In all, the sample holds around 99,000 clones, and 84% of those were seen once. The ten top clones hold around 4.2% of the sample. Input material: peripheral blood. The receptor set was obtained from a human donor in a cohort sampled during active COVID-19.

The chain is built from TRBV19 and TRBJ1-2, with D possibly being TRBD1 (6 bases). Germline V gene sequence: CDR1 LNHDA, CDR2 SQIVND (reference sequence). This CDR3 has 15 residues. The ends were cut back, 6 bases at V and 3 bases at J, with 17 bases in the middle. This CDR3 is CASRATGSSHYGYTF. The CDR3 region has the DNA TGTGCCAGTAGGGCTACAGGGTCCTCCCACTATGGCTACACCTTC.

This clone was detected only a few times. This chain links TRBV5-1 with TRBJ1-3, with D uncertain. There are 16 residues in the CDR3. Trimming shortened V by 2 bases and J by 4 bases, and 16 bases separated the two germline ends. The germline V gene encodes CDR1 SGHRS and CDR2 YFSETQ. CDR3 coding DNA: TGCGCCAGCAGCTTTGGCACTACGGTCTTCGGAAACACCATATATTTT. Translating gives CASSFGTTVFGNTIYF. The full variable domain, in which reference TRBV5-1 and TRBJ1-3 provide the parts outside the CDR3, is KAGVTQTPRYLIKTRGQQVTLSCSPISGHRSVSWYQQTPGQGLQFLFEYFSETQRNKGNFPGRFSGRQFSNSRSEMNVSTLELGDSALYLCASSFGTTVFGNTIYFGEGSWLTVV.

This chain links TRBV7-3 with TRBJ2-7, with 13 bases aligning to TRBD2. V was pared by 0 bases and J by 5 bases, with 4 bases of the junction left unmatched. CDR1 and CDR2 from the germline V gene are SGHTA and FQGTGA. The CDR3 is 16 amino acids. The chain's CDR3 is CASSLTLAGGPDEQYF. The CDR3 DNA is TGTGCCAGCAGCTTAACACTAGCGGGAGGGCCGGACGAGCAGTACTTC.

This clone was recorded only once. J is TRBJ1-5 and V is TRBV30; TRBD1 matches at 10 bases. CDR1 GTSNPN and CDR2 SVGIG come from the germline V gene (reference sequence). Trimming cost V 4 bases and J 7 bases; bases outside gene matches: 4. The CDR3 covers 13 residues. The CDR3 here is CAWTGTGEQPQHF. In DNA, the CDR3 is TGTGCCTGGACCGGGACAGGGGAACAGCCCCAGCATTTT.

This chain joins TRBV4-1 and TRBJ2-7, with a weak D call TRBD1 (6 bases). The CDR3 runs 14 residues. Trimming removed 3 bases from V and 4 bases from J, with 13 bases in between. CDR1 is MGHRA and CDR2 is YSYEKL in the germline V gene. The DNA for the CDR3 is TGCGCCAGCAGCCACGTGACAGGAGTGTACGAGCAGTACTTC. It yields the protein CASSHVTGVYEQYF.

The chain combines TRBV4-1 with TRBJ1-5, with 10 bases lining up with TRBD1. With 0 bases clipped from V and 4 bases from J, the junction kept 9 bases outside the gene matches. CDR1 and CDR2 (germline): MGHRA, YSYEKL. This CDR3 has 18 amino acids. DNA of the CDR3: TGCGCCAGCAGCCAAGACCGCCGGGACAGGGGACGGAATCAGCCCCAGCATTTT. Amino acid sequence: CASSQDRRDRGRNQPQHF.

Only one count was recorded for this clone. Here the CDR3 DNA reads TGTGCCAGCAGCGTAGTAGCGGGAGCGTCCAATGAGCAGTTCTTC. It codes for CASSVVAGASNEQFF. The rearrangement uses TRBV9 and TRBJ2-1, with 9 bases identical to TRBD2. The CDR3 extends over 15 amino acids. CDR1 is SGDLS, CDR2 YYNGEE, per germline. Trimming removed 0 bases from V and 6 bases from J; junction bases left unmatched: 4.

Here the CDR3 DNA reads TGTGCCTGGGAAACGGGGCTAGCGGGCGATGAGCAGTTCTTC. It codes for CAWETGLAGDEQFF. This chain connects TRBV30 to TRBJ2-1; 8 bases line up with TRBD2. CDR3 length equals 14 residues. Looked up from germline, CDR1 is GTSNPN and CDR2 is SVGIG (reference sequence). V lost 5 bases and J lost 8; bases outside the gene matches: 11.

The chain has TRBV11-2 and TRBJ2-7, with 7 bases fitting TRBD2. Germline V gene sequence: CDR1 SGHAT, CDR2 FQNNGV. This CDR3 comprises 14 residues. Germline trimming cut 1 base from V and 5 bases from J; bases unmatched to any gene: 5. In DNA form, the CDR3 reads TGTGCCAGCAGCTTAGGGGAGGGCCCCCACGAGCAGTACTTC. Translated: CASSLGEGPHEQYF.

The gene calls are TRBV7-2 and TRBJ2-7, with TRBD1 matching over 8 bases. Germline lookup yields CDR1 SGHTA and CDR2 FQGNSA. J gave up 2 bases and V 7 bases, and 10 bases lay outside the gene matches. This CDR3 has 15 amino acids. DNA of the CDR3: TGTGCCAGCACCCCCCGGCAGGGGGCCGCCTACGAGCAGTACTTC. This encodes CASTPRQGAAYEQYF.

The chain couples TRBV6-2 or TRBV6-3 to TRBJ2-4, with a tentative D call TRBD1 (5 bases). This CDR3 has 15 amino acids. V lost 8 bases, J lost 6 bases, and 20 bases lay in between. Germline V gene data show CDR1 as MNHEY and CDR2 as SVGEGT. The CDR3 protein is CASGLEGAKANIQYF. CDR3 DNA: TGTGCCAGCGGCCTCGAAGGGGCGAAGGCAAACATTCAGTACTTC.

The sample holds one count of this clone. The rearrangement joins TRBV5-1 to TRBJ2-6; the D is unclear. The CDR3 contains 15 residues. Germline V CDR1 and CDR2: SGHRS, YFSETQ. With 2 bases removed from V and 0 bases from J, the gap between germline ends came to 6 bases. Here the CDR3 DNA reads TGCGCCAGCAGCTTTATGAGCTCTGGGGCCAACGTCCTGACTTTC. Its protein is CASSFMSSGANVLTF. Full variable domain (rest looked up from reference TRBV5-1 and TRBJ2-6): KAGVTQTPRYLIKTRGQQVTLSCSPISGHRSVSWYQQTPGQGLQFLFEYFSETQRNKGNFPGRFSGRQFSNSRSEMNVSTLELGDSALYLCASSFMSSGANVLTFGAGSRLTVL.

The chain combines TRBV15 with TRBJ2-7, with 7 bases identical to TRBD1. The CDR3 contains 16 residues. CDR1 LNHNV and CDR2 YYDKDF come from the germline V gene (reference sequence). V was pared by 5 bases and J by 4 bases, with 14 bases of the junction left unmatched. The CDR3 DNA reads as TGTGCCACCAGCCATTCACTAGGGGGCTTAGGTTACGAGCAGTACTTC. Translated, it gives CATSHSLGGLGYEQYF. Complete variable domain (other parts from reference TRBV15 and TRBJ2-7): DAMVIQNPRYQVTQFGKPVTLSCSQTLNHNVMYWYQQKSSQAPKLLFHYYDKDFNNEADTPDNFQSRRPNTSFCFLDIRSPGLGDTAMYLCATSHSLGGLGYEQYFGPGTRLTVT.

The chain carries TRBV7-3 and TRBJ2-1, with TRBD2 matching 14 bases. The CDR3 extends over 15 amino acids. Germline V gives CDR1 SGHTA, CDR2 FQGTGA. J was trimmed by 6 bases and V by 4 bases; bases with no gene match: 2. Here the CDR3 DNA reads TGTGCCAGCAGCTGGGGACTAGCGGGAGTCAATGAGCAGTTCTTC. As protein: CASSWGLAGVNEQFF.

This chain links TRBV4-2 with TRBJ2-5; 7 bases agree with TRBD2. Germline lookup yields CDR1 LGHNA and CDR2 YNFKEQ. There are 13 residues in the CDR3. The V segment lost 3 bases and the J segment 3 bases; nucleotides outside the gene matches: 1. CDR3: CASSHGLEETQYF. The CDR3 region has the DNA TGTGCCAGCAGCCACGGACTAGAAGAGACCCAGTACTTC.

The chain recombines TRBV29-1 with TRBJ2-3; 7 bases are shared with TRBD2. Losses at the gene ends were 7 bases for V and 5 bases for J; bases not matched to a gene: 9. Germline CDR1 is SQVTM and CDR2 is ANQGSEA. The CDR3 spans 13 residues. This chain's CDR3 is CSEVGLAVDTQYF. CDR3 nucleotide sequence: TGCAGCGAAGTGGGTCTAGCGGTAGATACGCAGTATTTT.

The chain carries TRBV7-2 and TRBJ2-2; a weak D match, TRBD2 (6 bases). In germline, CDR1 is SGHTA, CDR2 FQGNSA. The germline V and J ends were trimmed by 5 bases and 0 bases, with 10 bases remaining between them. CDR3 length equals 15 residues. For the CDR3, the DNA is TGTGCCAGCAGCCCCAGCGGGTCGAACACCGGGGAGCTGTTTTTT. It specifies CASSPSGSNTGELFF.

The chain carries TRBV7-9 and TRBJ1-2; no firm D call. CDR3 size: 16 residues. Germline CDR1 is SEHNR and CDR2 is FQNEAQ (reference sequence). The ends were cut back, 4 bases at V and 1 base at J, with 16 bases in the middle. This CDR3 is CASSSLRGLNNYGYTF. The CDR3 coding sequence is TGTGCCAGCAGCTCTTTGAGAGGACTTAATAACTATGGCTACACCTTC.

V and J are TRBV5-6 and TRBJ1-2, with D unresolved. This CDR3 has 15 amino acids. The germline V gene has CDR1 SGHDT and CDR2 YYEEEE. V lost 0 bases, J lost 4 bases, and 13 bases lay in between. The CDR3 region is CASSLVTGETYGYTF. As DNA, the CDR3 is TGTGCCAGCAGCTTGGTAACGGGAGAAACCTATGGCTACACCTTC.

The V call is TRBV5-4, the J call TRBJ2-7, with 8 bases matching TRBD1. V trimming: 4 bases; J trimming: 4 bases; junction bases outside the gene matches: 4. Germline loops: CDR1 SGHNT, CDR2 YYREEE (reference sequence). The CDR3 is 13 residues long. CDR3 sequence: CASSLDRAYEQYV. The CDR3 bases are TGTGCCAGCAGCCTGGACAGGGCTTACGAGCAGTACGTC.

The chain couples TRBV28 to TRBJ1-2; 8 positions match TRBD1. The CDR3 spans 14 residues. Germline-derived CDR1 and CDR2 are MDHEN and SYDVKM. Unmatched junction bases numbered 4, after V lost 3 bases and J lost 4 bases. The CDR3 protein is CASSFDRGPYGYTF. The CDR3 DNA follows: TGTGCCAGCAGTTTCGACAGGGGACCCTATGGCTACACCTTC.

This rearrangement joins TRBV7-8 to TRBJ2-1; possibly TRBD2 for D (5 bases). Trimming took 2 bases from V and 9 from J, leaving 14 bases between them. CDR1 SGHVS and CDR2 FQNEAQ come from the germline V gene. The CDR3 extends over 14 amino acids. CDR3 loop: CASSLTQPGVEQFF. Written as DNA, the CDR3 is TGTGCCAGCAGCTTAACCCAGCCCGGGGTTGAGCAGTTCTTC.

This clone showed up just a few times. The V and J genes are TRBV7-3 and TRBJ2-6; the match to TRBD2 covers 9 bases. Germline CDR1 is SGHTA and CDR2 is FQGTGA. This CDR3 has 17 residues. After removal of 1 base from V and 3 bases from J, the junction contained 4 bases not matched to a gene. In DNA, the CDR3 is TGTGCCAGCAGCTTAAGCGGGAGGGCCAGTGGGGCCAACGTCCTGACTTTC. The encoded protein is CASSLSGRASGANVLTF.

CDR3 nucleotides: TGTGCCAGTAGTATCTCCACAGTATACAATGAGCAGTTCTTC. It codes for CASSISTVYNEQFF. V and J are TRBV19 and TRBJ2-1; no clear D. Germline V gene data show CDR1 as LNHDA and CDR2 as SQIVND (reference sequence). CDR3 length: 14 residues. Trimming removed 3 bases from V and 4 bases from J, with 10 bases in between. The complete variable domain, with remaining parts taken from reference TRBV19 and TRBJ2-1, reads DGGITQSPKYLFRKEGQNVTLSCEQNLNHDAMYWYRQDPGQGLRLIYYSQIVNDFQKGDIAEGYSVSREKKESFPLTVTSAQKNPTAFYLCASSISTVYNEQFFGPGTRLTVL.

This clone showed up just a few times. The V and J genes are TRBV5-3 and TRBJ2-2, with 11 nucleotides matching TRBD2. TRBV5-3 is flagged as an ORF with uncertain function. The CDR3 is made up of 15 amino acids. The ends lost 5 bases at V and 7 bases at J; junction bases unmatched: 7. CDR3 region: CARRFLAGGGGELFF. CDR3 bases: TGTGCCAGAAGATTTCTAGCGGGAGGCGGCGGGGAGCTGTTTTTT.

The CDR3 DNA reads TGTGCCAGCAGCAAAGCCGGGACAGGGAGGTCCTCCTACAATGAGCAGTTCTTC. Translation gives CASSKAGTGRSSYNEQFF. The chain is built from TRBV21-1 and TRBJ2-1; the table calls TRBD1, which could not be checked here. TRBV21-1 is a pseudogene segment. CDR3 length equals 18 residues.

The CDR3 DNA sequence: TGTGCCAGCAGTTGGAAGCGGGAGGGCACCGGGGAGCTGTTTTTT. Residues: CASSWKREGTGELFF. V usage is TRBV5-8 and J usage is TRBJ2-2; the match to TRBD2 covers 10 bases. Germline CDR1 is SGHTS and CDR2 is YDEGEE. V was pared by 5 bases and J by 4 bases, with 5 bases of the junction left unmatched. The CDR3 consists of 15 residues.

The chain carries TRBV5-1 and TRBJ2-7; D call uncertain. Germline CDR1 and CDR2: SGHRS and YFSETQ. V was clipped by 0 bases and J by 4 bases, with 11 bases between them. The CDR3 has 14 amino acids. DNA of the CDR3: TGCGCCAGCAGCTTGGCTAGTACGTATTACGAGCAGTACTTC. Translated: CASSLASTYYEQYF. Complete variable domain (other parts from reference TRBV5-1 and TRBJ2-7): KAGVTQTPRYLIKTRGQQVTLSCSPISGHRSVSWYQQTPGQGLQFLFEYFSETQRNKGNFPGRFSGRQFSNSRSEMNVSTLELGDSALYLCASSLASTYYEQYFGPGTRLTVT.

This clone occurred a few times. The rearrangement links TRBV5-4 to TRBJ2-5, with D maybe TRBD1 (7 bases). The V end was cut by 6 bases, the J end by 4 bases, with 22 bases between. The CDR3 is 16 amino acids. CDR1 is SGHNT, CDR2 YYREEE, per germline (reference sequence). This CDR3 is CASTPGGSKVGETQYF. Here the CDR3 DNA reads TGTGCCAGCACTCCAGGGGGGAGTAAGGTGGGAGAGACCCAGTACTTC.

This rearrangement joins TRBV18 to TRBJ1-5; a possible D gene is TRBD1 (5 bases). Germline V gene sequence: CDR1 KGHSH, CDR2 LQKENI. CDR3 size: 16 residues. Deletions cut 2 bases from V and 3 bases from J, with 14 bases between. The CDR3 DNA reads TGTGCCAGCTCACCAGGTGGGGCAGGCAACAATCAGCCCCAGCATTTT. Translating it yields CASSPGGAGNNQPQHF.